These 10 T cell receptor beta chains share one sample of origin, sequenced in a study of T cells after posttransplantation cyclophosphamide. The naive gate required viable CD3+CD4+ or CD3+CD8+ cells with CCR7+CD45RA+CD45RO-CD95-CD27+CD28+ phenotype. Clones were sequenced by immunoSEQ multiplex PCR, and TCRdb holds only the in-frame ones, with some missing. The table includes tens of thousands of clones, around 98% detected once. The sequenced material came from naive CD4+ T cells sorted from PBMCs. Every receptor here comes from a man aged 45 to 65 in good health, CMV-negative, and a related stem cell transplant donor.

The table lists this clone with a count of one. The V and J genes are TRBV5-6 and TRBJ1-5; 7 bases match TRBD1. Trimming at V came to 4 bases and at J to 3 bases, leaving 4 bases not matched to a gene. The CDR3 covers 14 residues. Germline CDR1 and CDR2: SGHDT and YYEEEE. In DNA, the CDR3 is TGTGCCAGCAGCCGGGGACAGCCCAATCAGCCCCAGCATTTT. Encoded protein: CASSRGQPNQPQHF.

The chain combines TRBV18 with TRBJ2-7, with 7 bases that match TRBD1. The CDR3 spans 15 residues. With V trimmed by 3 bases and J by 3 bases, 8 bases remained unmatched. Germline values: CDR1 KGHSH, CDR2 LQKENI. Here the CDR3 reads CASSPRTGSIYEQYF. DNA for the CDR3: TGTGCCAGCTCACCTCGGACAGGTTCTATCTACGAGCAGTACTTC.

DNA for the CDR3: TGTGCCAGCAGCGAGGAGGTGGGCACTGAAGCTTTCTTT. This sequence encodes CASSEEVGTEAFF. The chain joins TRBV7-9 to TRBJ1-1; D unresolved. The V and J ends lost 5 bases and 4 bases respectively, with 11 bases between them. The germline V gene has CDR1 SEHNR and CDR2 FQNEAQ (reference sequence). This CDR3 has 13 residues.

The chain couples TRBV5-1 to TRBJ2-7; TRBD1 agrees at 10 bases. Looked up from germline, CDR1 is SGHRS and CDR2 is YFSETQ. V lost 4 bases to trimming and J lost 2 bases; unmatched junction nucleotides: 6. This CDR3 is 15 amino acids long. The CDR3 coding sequence is TGCGCCAGCAGCCCCAGGGACAGGGGAACCTACGAGCAGTACTTC. It codes for CASSPRDRGTYEQYF. The variable domain in full, with the rest retrieved from reference TRBV5-1 and TRBJ2-7, is KAGVTQTPRYLIKTRGQQVTLSCSPISGHRSVSWYQQTPGQGLQFLFEYFSETQRNKGNFPGRFSGRQFSNSRSEMNVSTLELGDSALYLCASSPRDRGTYEQYFGPGTRLTVT.

This clone has only one observation. J is TRBJ2-2 and V is TRBV19, with 8 bases that match TRBD2. This CDR3 is built from 18 residues. CDR1 is LNHDA, CDR2 SQIVND, per germline (reference sequence). V shed 3 bases and J 1 base; nucleotides not matched to a gene: 10. The CDR3 nucleotides are TGTGCCAGTAGTATTCTCTTGGGGCGGGGGGAGAACACCGGGGAGCTGTTTTTT. Protein: CASSILLGRGENTGELFF.

The CDR3 protein is CASSQGGTEAFF. The CDR3, as DNA: TGTGCCAGCAGCCAGGGTGGGACTGAAGCTTTCTTT. The J gene is TRBJ1-1, the V gene TRBV28, with a tentative D call TRBD1 (5 bases). Germline CDR1 is MDHEN and CDR2 is SYDVKM. There are 12 residues in the CDR3. Trimming shortened V by 6 bases and J by 5 bases, and 10 bases separated the two germline ends.

The rearrangement links TRBV25-1 to TRBJ1-4; the D gene is possibly TRBD1 (6 bases). The CDR3 totals 15 residues. V was cut by 2 bases and J by 7 bases, with 14 bases left in between. Germline V gene lookup returns CDR1 MGHDK and CDR2 SYGVNS. CDR3 region: CASSEAGAGSEKLFF. The CDR3 DNA reads as TGTGCCAGCAGTGAAGCAGGGGCAGGTAGTGAAAAACTGTTTTTT.

This chain uses TRBV5-6 with TRBJ1-1; no clear D gene. Trimming stripped 4 bases from V and 1 base from J, with 14 bases between. Germline V lookup: CDR1 SGHDT, CDR2 YYEEEE. The CDR3 totals 15 residues. CDR3 bases: TGTGCCAGCAGCACATCTCCTGGCAGGAACACTGAAGCTTTCTTT. It yields the protein CASSTSPGRNTEAFF.

The CDR3 bases are TGTGCCAGCTCGACGGGACTCGCAGACTTGAATACGCAGTATTTT. This sequence encodes CASSTGLADLNTQYF. The chain links TRBV18 to TRBJ2-3, with TRBD2 as a possible D gene (6 bases). V lost 6 bases and J 7 bases, leaving 20 bases between the germline ends. From germline, CDR1 is KGHSH and CDR2 LQKENI. The CDR3 loop spans 15 amino acids.

This chain connects TRBV7-9 to TRBJ1-1; TRBD1 matches 9 bases. Germline-derived CDR1 and CDR2 are SEHNR and FQNEAQ (reference sequence). CDR3 length: 14 residues. With V trimmed by 5 bases and J by 5 bases, 6 bases remained unmatched. This CDR3 is CASSTGTGITEAFF. As DNA, the CDR3 is TGTGCCAGCAGCACCGGGACAGGGATAACTGAAGCTTTCTTT.